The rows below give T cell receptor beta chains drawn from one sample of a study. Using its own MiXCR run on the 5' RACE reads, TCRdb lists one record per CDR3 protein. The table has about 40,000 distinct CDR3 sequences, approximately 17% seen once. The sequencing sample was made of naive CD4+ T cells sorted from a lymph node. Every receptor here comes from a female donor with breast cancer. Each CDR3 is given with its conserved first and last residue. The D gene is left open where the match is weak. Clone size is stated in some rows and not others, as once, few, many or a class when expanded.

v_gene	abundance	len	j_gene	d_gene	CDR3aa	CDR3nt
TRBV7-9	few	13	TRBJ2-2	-	CASSQGGSGELFF	TGTGCCAGCAGCCAGGGGGGTTCCGGGGAGCTGTTTTTT
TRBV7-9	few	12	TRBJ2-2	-	CASNGHFGELFF	TGTGCCAGCAACGGACACTTTGGGGAGCTGTTTTTT
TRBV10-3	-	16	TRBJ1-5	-	CAISERGGTGNQPQHF	TGTGCCATCAGTGAGAGGGGGGGGACGGGCAATCAGCCCCAGCATTTT
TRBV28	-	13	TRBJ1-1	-	CASRRDISTEAFF	TGTGCCAGCAGGCGGGACATCAGCACTGAAGCTTTCTTT
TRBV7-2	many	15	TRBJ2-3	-	CASSRAYLSTDTQYF	TGTGCCAGCAGCCGAGCATACCTTAGCACAGATACGCAGTATTTT
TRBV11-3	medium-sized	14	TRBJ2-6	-	CASSLVAGANVLTF	TGTGCCAGCAGCTTAGTGGCGGGGGCCAACGTCCTGACTTTC
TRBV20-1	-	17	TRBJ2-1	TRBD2	CSAKGPSGTLNANEQFF	TGCAGTGCTAAGGGGCCTAGCGGGACCCTCAACGCCAATGAGCAGTTCTTC
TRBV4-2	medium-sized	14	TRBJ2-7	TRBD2	CASSQEASGRGQYF	TGTGCCAGCAGCCAAGAGGCTAGCGGGCGTGGGCAGTACTTC
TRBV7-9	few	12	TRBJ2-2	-	CASSLDPGELFF	TGTGCCAGCAGCTTAGACCCCGGGGAGCTGTTTTTT
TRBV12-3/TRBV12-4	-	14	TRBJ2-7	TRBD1	CASSLQGGLHEQYF	TGTGCCAGCAGCCTACAGGGGGGACTCCACGAGCAGTACTTC
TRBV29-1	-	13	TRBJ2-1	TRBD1	CSVSTGRVNEQFF	TGCAGCGTTTCGACAGGGCGGGTCAATGAGCAGTTCTTC
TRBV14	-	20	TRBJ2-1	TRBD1	CASSPSIGTGGRGSYNEQFF	TGTGCCAGCAGCCCTTCGATCGGGACAGGGGGTCGAGGGTCCTACAATGAGCAGTTCTTC
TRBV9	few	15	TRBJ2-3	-	CASTETQLNTDTQYF	TGTGCCAGCACCGAAACTCAACTTAACACAGATACGCAGTATTTT
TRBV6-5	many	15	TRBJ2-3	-	CASSYSRLRPDTQYF	TGTGCCAGCAGTTACTCGAGGCTGAGGCCAGATACGCAGTATTTT
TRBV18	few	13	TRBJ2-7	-	CASSPPSAREQYF	TGTGCCAGCTCACCACCGTCAGCGCGCGAGCAGTACTTC
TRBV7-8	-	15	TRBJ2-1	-	CASSLGRPPRWEQFF	TGTGCCAGCAGCCTTGGGAGGCCCCCTCGATGGGAGCAGTTCTTC
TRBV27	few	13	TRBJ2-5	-	CASRASSQETQYF	TGTGCCAGCAGGGCTAGCAGCCAAGAGACCCAGTACTTC
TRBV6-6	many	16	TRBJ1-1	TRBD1	CASIYGQATMNTEAFF	TGTGCCAGCATATACGGACAGGCTACCATGAACACTGAAGCTTTCTTT
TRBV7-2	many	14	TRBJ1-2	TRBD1	CASSPRDRGSGYTF	TGTGCCAGCAGCCCTCGGGACAGGGGTAGTGGCTACACCTTC
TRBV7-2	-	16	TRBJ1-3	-	CASSPSVGNSGNTIYF	TGTGCCAGCAGCCCCTCCGTAGGCAACTCTGGAAACACCATATATTTT
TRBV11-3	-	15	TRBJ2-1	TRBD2	CASSLIAGVYNEQFF	TGTGCCAGCAGCCTTATAGCGGGGGTCTACAATGAGCAGTTCTTC
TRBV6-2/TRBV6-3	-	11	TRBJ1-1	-	CACGGAREAFF	TGTGCCTGCGGGGGGGCGCGTGAAGCTTTCTTT
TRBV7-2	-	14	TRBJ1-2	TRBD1	CASSGTDANYGYTF	TGTGCCAGCAGCGGGACAGATGCTAACTATGGCTACACCTTC
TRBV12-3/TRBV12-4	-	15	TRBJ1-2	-	CASSLSAVINYGYTF	TGTGCCAGCAGTTTATCGGCAGTTATTAACTATGGCTACACCTTC
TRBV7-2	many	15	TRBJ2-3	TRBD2	CASSLSGTSGDTQYF	TGTGCCAGCAGCTTAAGTGGTACTAGCGGTGATACGCAGTATTTT
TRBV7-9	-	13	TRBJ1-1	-	CASSLGDSTEAFF	TGTGCCAGCAGCTTAGGTGACAGCACTGAAGCTTTCTTT
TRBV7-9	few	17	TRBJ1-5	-	CASSLFVGGWGNQPQHF	TGTGCCAGCAGCTTATTCGTCGGGGGCTGGGGCAATCAGCCCCAGCATTTT
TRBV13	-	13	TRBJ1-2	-	CASKRAGVYGYTF	TGTGCCAGCAAGAGGGCAGGGGTCTATGGCTACACCTTC
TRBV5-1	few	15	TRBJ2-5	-	CASSSPSGAGETQYF	TGCGCCAGCAGCTCCCCTTCAGGGGCCGGGGAGACCCAGTACTTC
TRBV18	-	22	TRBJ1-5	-	CASSPRVLGFGQARVLNQPQHF	TGTGCCAGCTCACCACGCGTTTTAGGGTTTGGGCAGGCACGAGTCCTGAATCAGCCCCAGCATTTT
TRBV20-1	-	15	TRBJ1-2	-	CSARAALDSGVGYTF	TGCAGTGCTAGAGCGGCTTTGGACAGCGGAGTTGGCTACACCTTC
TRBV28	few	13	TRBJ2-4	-	CASHQGSENIQYF	TGTGCCAGCCACCAGGGAAGCGAAAACATTCAGTACTTC
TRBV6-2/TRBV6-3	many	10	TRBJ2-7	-	CASSYYEQYF	TGTGCCAGCAGTTACTACGAGCAGTACTTC
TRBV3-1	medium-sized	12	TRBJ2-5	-	CASSSNAASFNF	TGTGCCAGCAGCTCGAACGCGGCCTCATTCAACTTC
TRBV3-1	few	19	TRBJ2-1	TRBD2	CASSQRLAGGPSSYNEQFF	TGTGCCAGCAGCCAGCGACTAGCGGGAGGTCCCAGCTCCTACAATGAGCAGTTCTTC
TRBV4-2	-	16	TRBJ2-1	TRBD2	CASSQGGLAGRNEQFF	TGTGCCAGCAGCCAGGGAGGACTAGCGGGAAGAAATGAGCAGTTCTTC
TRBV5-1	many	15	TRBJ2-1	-	CASVRGAPSIGEQFF	TGCGCCAGCGTACGAGGCGCCCCTTCGATCGGAGAGCAGTTCTTC
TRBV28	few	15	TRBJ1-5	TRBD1	CASSPGTGDYQPQHF	TGTGCCAGCAGCCCCGGGACAGGGGATTATCAGCCCCAGCATTTT
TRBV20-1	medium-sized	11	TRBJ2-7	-	CSASGLPEQYF	TGCAGTGCTTCGGGCCTACCCGAGCAGTACTTC
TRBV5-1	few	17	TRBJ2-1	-	CASRLQGGLAQYNEQFF	TGCGCCAGCAGGCTTCAAGGTGGGCTAGCGCAATACAATGAGCAGTTCTTC
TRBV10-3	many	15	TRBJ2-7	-	CAISEGAPSSYEQYF	TGTGCCATCAGTGAGGGGGCGCCTAGCTCCTACGAGCAGTACTTC
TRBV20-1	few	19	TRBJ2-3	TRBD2	CSAEIGLAGGPSWEDTQYF	TGCAGTGCCGAAATTGGACTAGCGGGAGGGCCCTCTTGGGAGGATACGCAGTATTTT
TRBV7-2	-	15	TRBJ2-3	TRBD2	CASSLATGGRDTQYF	TGTGCCAGCAGCTTAGCCACGGGAGGGCGAGATACGCAGTATTTT
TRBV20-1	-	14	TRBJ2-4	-	CSAALGMGKNIQYF	TGCAGTGCTGCGCTGGGGATGGGGAAAAACATTCAGTACTTC
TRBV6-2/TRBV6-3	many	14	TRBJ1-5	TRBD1	CASVGQGGYQPQHF	TGTGCCAGCGTTGGACAGGGGGGTTATCAGCCCCAGCATTTT
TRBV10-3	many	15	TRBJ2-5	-	CAINDAGRSQETQYF	TGTGCCATCAACGACGCGGGGCGTTCCCAAGAGACCCAGTACTTC
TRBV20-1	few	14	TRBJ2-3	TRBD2	CSARTSGSTDTQYF	TGCAGTGCTAGGACTAGCGGGTCCACAGATACGCAGTATTTT
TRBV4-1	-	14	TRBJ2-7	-	CASSQGTVSYEQYF	TGCGCCAGCAGCCAAGGGACTGTCTCCTACGAGCAGTACTTC
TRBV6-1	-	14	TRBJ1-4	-	CASSQGLHNEKLFF	TGTGCCAGCAGTCAGGGACTCCATAATGAAAAACTGTTTTTT
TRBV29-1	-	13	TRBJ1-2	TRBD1	CSAGTGTNYGYTF	TGCAGCGCAGGGACAGGGACTAACTATGGCTACACCTTC
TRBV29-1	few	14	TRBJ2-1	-	CSGLPGHGITEQFF	TGCAGCGGGTTACCAGGGCATGGTATCACTGAGCAGTTCTTC
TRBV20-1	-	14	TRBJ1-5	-	CSASPLYGGQPQHF	TGCAGTGCTAGTCCCTTGTACGGGGGTCAGCCCCAGCATTTT